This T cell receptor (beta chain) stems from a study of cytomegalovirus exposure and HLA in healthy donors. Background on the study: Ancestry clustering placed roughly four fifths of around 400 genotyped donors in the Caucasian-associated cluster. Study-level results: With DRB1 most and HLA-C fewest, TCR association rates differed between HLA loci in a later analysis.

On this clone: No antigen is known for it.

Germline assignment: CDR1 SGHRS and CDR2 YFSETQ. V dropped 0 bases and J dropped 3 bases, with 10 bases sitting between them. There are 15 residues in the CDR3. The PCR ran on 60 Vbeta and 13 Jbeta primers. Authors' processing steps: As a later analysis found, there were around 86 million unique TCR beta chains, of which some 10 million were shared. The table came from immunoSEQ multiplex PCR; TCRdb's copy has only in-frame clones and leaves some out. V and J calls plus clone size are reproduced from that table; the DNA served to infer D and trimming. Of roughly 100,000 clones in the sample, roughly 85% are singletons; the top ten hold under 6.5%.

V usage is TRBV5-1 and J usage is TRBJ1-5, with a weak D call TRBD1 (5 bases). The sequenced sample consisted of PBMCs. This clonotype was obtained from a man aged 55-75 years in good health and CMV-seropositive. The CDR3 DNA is TGCGCCAGCAGCTTGGTTCCAGGGAACAATCAGCCCCAGCATTTT. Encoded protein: CASSLVPGNNQPQHF.